This passage covers 25 T cell receptor beta chains from one sample sequenced in a study of identical twins. TCRdb reanalysed the 5' RACE reads using MiXCR and keeps one entry per CDR3 protein. The table lists 500,000 to 550,000 distinct CDR3 sequences, around 20% of them singletons, with 0.91% in the top ten. These data were also filed under a second study, of T cells expressing NK-cell markers.

Sequencing was done on a sample of CD4+ T cells sorted from blood. The receptor source for this set is a woman aged 18-29 years in good health.

The chain links TRBV6-2 or TRBV6-3 to TRBJ2-3; 7 nucleotides line up with TRBD2. Germline CDR1 is MNHEY and CDR2 is SVGEGT. The CDR3 totals 15 residues. The junction had 6 bases not matched to a gene; V was cut back by 4 bases and J by 2 bases. The CDR3: CASSWGAGYTDTQYF. In DNA, the CDR3 is TGTGCCAGCAGTTGGGGAGCGGGGTACACAGATACGCAGTATTTT.

The chain carries TRBV9 and TRBJ1-1; TRBD1 matches at 10 bases. The trim removed 3 bases at V and 5 bases at J, leaving 4 bases unmatched. This CDR3 has 14 residues. Germline V gene lookup returns CDR1 SGDLS and CDR2 YYNGEE. The CDR3 coding sequence is TGTGCCAGCAGCGATGACAGGGGGCGGACTGAAGCTTTCTTT. Amino acid sequence: CASSDDRGRTEAFF. The full variable domain, in which reference TRBV9 and TRBJ1-1 provide the parts outside the CDR3, is DSGVTQTPKHLITATGQRVTLRCSPRSGDLSVYWYQQSLDQGLQFLIQYYNGEERAKGNILERFSAQQFPDLHSELNLSSLELGDSALYFCASSDDRGRTEAFFGQGTRLTVV.

The table lists this clonotype with a few counts. The chain couples TRBV20-1 to TRBJ2-7, with 13 nucleotides matching TRBD2. CDR3 length: 12 residues. Looked up from germline, CDR1 is DFQATT and CDR2 is SNEGSKA (reference sequence). Trimming removed 8 bases from V and 5 bases from J; junction bases left unmatched: 3. The chain's CDR3 is CSTGTSGDEQYF. In nucleotides, the CDR3 is TGCAGTACCGGGACTAGCGGGGACGAGCAGTACTTC.

Comments on this clonotype: A much larger clone is a single base away; this may be a read error. V gene TRBV29-1 combines with J gene TRBJ2-1; 8 positions match TRBD2. V gave up 6 bases and J gave up 5 bases; unmatched junction bases: 12. Germline CDR1 reads SQVTM; CDR2 reads ANQGSEA. The CDR3 is made up of 15 amino acids. The CDR3 region is CSVERGTNLDNEQFF. Here the CDR3 DNA reads TGCAGCGTGGAGCGGGGGACAAACCTGGACAATGAGCAGTTCTTC.

The sample holds a few counts of this clonotype. V gene TRBV3-1 combines with J gene TRBJ2-3, with 7 bases lining up with TRBD1. V trimming: 1 base; J trimming: 8 bases; junction bases outside the gene matches: 6. The CDR3 length is 14 residues. Germline CDR1 LGHDT, CDR2 YNNKEL (reference sequence). CDR3 sequence (DNA): TGTGCCAGCAGCCAAGGAGACAGGGCGCGTACGCAGTATTTT. Residues: CASSQGDRARTQYF.

The CDR3 DNA reads as TGTGCCAGCAGTCCTATGGCAAACTACAATGAGCAGTTCTTC. Translation: CASSPMANYNEQFF. The rearrangement uses TRBV12-3 or TRBV12-4 and TRBJ2-1, with D hard to call. Trimming took off 5 bases at V and 3 bases at J, with 11 bases between the two ends. CDR3 length: 14 amino acids.

This clonotype came up a few times. This rearrangement joins TRBV28 to TRBJ1-2; unclear D gene. Trimming left V 7 bases short and J 7 bases short, with 13 bases between. CDR1 and CDR2 from the germline V gene are MDHEN and SYDVKM. The CDR3 consists of 12 residues. CDR3 sequence reads: CASTDGFSGYTF. The CDR3 bases are TGTGCCAGCACCGACGGGTTTAGTGGCTACACCTTC.

This clonotype has more than one count but fewer than ten. The chain recombines TRBV12-3 or TRBV12-4 with TRBJ2-1; D unclear. V was pared by 9 bases and J by 5 bases, with 8 bases between. The CDR3 runs to 11 residues. This CDR3 reads CASTKHNEQFF. In DNA, the CDR3 is TGTGCCAGTACAAAACACAATGAGCAGTTCTTC.

A few counts support this clonotype. The J gene is TRBJ2-3, the V gene TRBV20-1; D is perhaps TRBD2 (6 bases). Trimming stripped 5 bases from V and 4 bases from J, with 13 bases between. CDR3 length: 13 amino acids. CDR1 DFQATT and CDR2 SNEGSKA come from the germline V gene (reference sequence). In DNA form, the CDR3 reads TGCAGTGCTGGGGGGTTAGTAGCAGATACGCAGTATTTT. Encoded protein: CSAGGLVADTQYF.

This rearrangement joins TRBV2 to TRBJ2-7; TRBD1 matches 10 bases. V dropped 10 bases and J dropped 7; count of bases not matched to a gene: 10. Germline assignment: CDR1 SNHLY and CDR2 FYNNEI. This CDR3 is built from 13 residues. CDR3 DNA sequence: TGTGCCACTTTCGGGACAGGGGATCGTGAGCAGTACTTC. Protein sequence: CATFGTGDREQYF.

This chain uses TRBV9 with TRBJ2-1; the match to TRBD2 covers 13 bases. CDR1 SGDLS and CDR2 YYNGEE come from the germline V gene. The CDR3 extends over 17 amino acids. V gave up 0 bases and J gave up 0 bases; unmatched junction bases: 0. The CDR3 sequence is CASSVGTSGGSYNEQFF. The CDR3 DNA is TGTGCCAGCAGCGTAGGGACTAGCGGGGGCTCCTACAATGAGCAGTTCTTC.

This chain connects TRBV7-9 to TRBJ2-7, with D uncertain. This CDR3 comprises 17 residues. Looked up from germline, CDR1 is SEHNR and CDR2 is FQNEAQ (reference sequence). Trimming left V 0 bases short and J 1 base short, with 16 bases between. The CDR3, as DNA: TGTGCCAGCAGCTTAGCGAATTTTAGGCAGGTTTCCTACGAGCAGTACTTC. Translation gives CASSLANFRQVSYEQYF.

This clonotype was seen repeatedly, ten times or more. The V and J genes are TRBV6-1 and TRBJ2-3, with unresolved D. The CDR3 runs to 14 residues. Germline V lookup: CDR1 MNHNS, CDR2 SASEGT. V dropped 6 bases and J dropped 0 bases, with 10 bases sitting between them. CDR3 coding DNA: TGTGCCAGCAGCAGACTGTCTAGCACAGATACGCAGTATTTT. It encodes CASSRLSSTDTQYF.

The CDR3 DNA follows: TGTGCCAGCAGCTCCCCGATGGGACACCGCACAGATACGCAGTATTTT. This gives the protein CASSSPMGHRTDTQYF. This chain joins TRBV7-2 and TRBJ2-3, with D maybe TRBD1 (6 bases). CDR1 and CDR2 from the germline V gene are SGHTA and FQGNSA. The V and J ends lost 4 bases and 1 base respectively, with 15 bases between them. This CDR3 spans 16 amino acids.

There are a few counts of this clonotype. The chain joins TRBV5-1 to TRBJ2-1; D may correspond to TRBD1 or TRBD2 (5 bases each). Trimming pared 1 base from V and 2 bases from J, leaving 10 bases between. The CDR3 is made up of 15 amino acids. Germline V lookup: CDR1 SGHRS, CDR2 YFSETQ. The CDR3 here is CASSLLVGPYNEQFF. The CDR3 coding sequence is TGCGCCAGCAGCTTGCTGGTGGGACCCTACAATGAGCAGTTCTTC.

This clonotype appeared many times. The chain has TRBV7-2 and TRBJ2-7; either TRBD1 or TRBD2 may fit D (6 bases each). Between the trimmed V and J ends, which lost 1 base and 7 bases, there was a span of 20 bases. Germline CDR1 SGHTA, CDR2 FQGNSA. The length of the CDR3 is 16 residues. This chain's CDR3 is CASSLVGRGEPREQYF. In nucleotides, the CDR3 is TGTGCCAGCAGCTTAGTAGGAAGGGGGGAACCGCGGGAGCAGTACTTC.

This sequence joins TRBV29-1 and TRBJ2-5; D gene uncertain. Germline CDR1 SQVTM, CDR2 ANQGSEA. V shed 8 bases and J shed 3 bases, with 7 bases lying between them. The CDR3 contains 10 residues. In DNA form, the CDR3 reads TGCAGCCCCCTTGAAGAGACCCAGTACTTC. As protein: CSPLEETQYF.

The chain has TRBV5-1 and TRBJ2-7; D might be TRBD1 or TRBD2, each matching 5 bases. Deletions cut 3 bases from V and 7 bases from J, with 26 bases between. This CDR3 is 17 amino acids long. Germline CDR1 is SGHRS and CDR2 is YFSETQ. The CDR3 nucleotides read TGCGCCAGCAGCTCGGGACGTTTTTCAGGGAATGAAAGAGAGCAGTACTTC. This encodes CASSSGRFSGNEREQYF.

The chain carries TRBV7-8 and TRBJ2-2; TRBD1 is a possible D gene (7 bases). The V end lost 8 bases, the J end lost 4 bases, and 11 bases lay between the germline ends. Germline V CDR1 and CDR2: SGHVS, FQNEAQ. CDR3 length: 13 amino acids. For the CDR3, the DNA is TGTGCCAGCGCGGGACAGCGCACCGGGGAGCTGTTTTTT. Translated: CASAGQRTGELFF.

This clonotype was counted many times. The chain has TRBV7-9 and TRBJ2-1; tentatively, D is TRBD2 (5 bases). Trimming left V 7 bases short and J 0 bases short, with 7 bases between. This CDR3 contains 13 residues. Germline loops: CDR1 SEHNR, CDR2 FQNEAQ (reference sequence). The CDR3 here is CASITSSYNEQFF. The CDR3 DNA reads as TGTGCCAGCATCACTAGCTCCTACAATGAGCAGTTCTTC.

Many counts were recorded for this clonotype. This sequence joins TRBV12-3 or TRBV12-4 and TRBJ2-7; the D gene is possibly TRBD1 (5 bases). The V end lost 3 bases, the J end lost 3 bases, and 12 bases lay between the germline ends. This CDR3 region has 14 residues. CDR3 DNA: TGTGCCAGCAGTTTGAGGACAATATTCTACGAGCAGTACTTC. This encodes CASSLRTIFYEQYF.

Worth noting for this clonotype: The CDR3 end shows no conserved phenylalanine or tryptophan, and so a read error is likely. The chain uses TRBV12-3 or TRBV12-4 and TRBJ2-1; maybe TRBD2 (5 bases). Deletions cut 6 bases from V and 0 bases from J, with 12 bases between. This CDR3 is 15 amino acids long. The CDR3 DNA reads as TGTGCCAGCAGCTACGGACTGGACTCCTACAATGAGCAGTTCTCC. This gives the protein CASSYGLDSYNEQFS.

This clonotype was observed a few times. J is TRBJ2-1 and V is TRBV5-1; 9 bases are a match to TRBD2. The CDR3 is made up of 17 amino acids. CDR1 and CDR2 from the germline V gene are SGHRS and YFSETQ. Losses at the gene ends were 4 bases for V and 0 bases for J; bases not matched to a gene: 8. The CDR3 reads CASSQSLAGSSYNEQFF. For the CDR3, the DNA is TGCGCCAGCAGCCAAAGCCTAGCGGGGAGCTCCTACAATGAGCAGTTCTTC. The variable domain in full, with the rest retrieved from reference TRBV5-1 and TRBJ2-1, is KAGVTQTPRYLIKTRGQQVTLSCSPISGHRSVSWYQQTPGQGLQFLFEYFSETQRNKGNFPGRFSGRQFSNSRSEMNVSTLELGDSALYLCASSQSLAGSSYNEQFFGPGTRLTVL.

This clonotype was observed a handful of times. The V call is TRBV3-1, the J call TRBJ2-1; unclear D gene. This CDR3 spans 12 amino acids. The germline V and J ends were trimmed by 1 base and 8 bases, with 6 bases remaining between them. Looked up from germline, CDR1 is LGHDT and CDR2 is YNNKEL (reference sequence). The CDR3 loop is CASSQVSHEQFF. Here the CDR3 DNA reads TGTGCCAGCAGCCAAGTTTCCCATGAGCAGTTCTTC.

The genes are TRBV6-1 and TRBJ1-2; D perhaps matches TRBD1 (5 bases). Germline loops: CDR1 MNHNS, CDR2 SASEGT. V was trimmed by 4 bases and J by 9 bases, leaving 15 bases between them. This CDR3 has 13 amino acids. The chain's CDR3 is CASSAGNWGSYTF. The CDR3 DNA follows: TGTGCCAGCAGTGCAGGGAATTGGGGGAGCTACACCTTC.